These 17 T cell receptor beta chains came from one sample sequenced in a study of shared clonotypes between healthy human individuals. Only CD45RO-negative cells positively selected for CCR7 counted as naive CD8 cells, so terminally differentiated effector memory CD45RA+ cells were excluded. Here immunoSEQ multiplex PCR was the method, and the copy in TCRdb shows in-frame clones only, minus some. The sample has nearly 2 million clones, less than 95% seen once; the top ten hold around 1%. Specimen: naive CD8+ T cells sorted from blood. All receptors derive from a man between 18 and 29 years old in good health.

V gene TRBV11-2 combines with J gene TRBJ1-6, with a weak D call TRBD1 (5 bases). The V and J ends lost 6 bases and 0 bases respectively, with 15 bases between them. This CDR3 contains 17 residues. The germline V gene has CDR1 SGHAT and CDR2 FQNNGV. The CDR3 DNA is TGTGCCAGCAGAGGGGAGGGACGGGCCTCCTATAATTCACCCCTCCACTTT. Amino acids: CASRGEGRASYNSPLHF. Drawing the rest from reference TRBV11-2 and TRBJ1-6, the complete variable domain is EAGVAQSPRYKIIEKRQSVAFWCNPISGHATLYWYQQILGQGPKLLIQFQNNGVVDDSQLPKDRFSAERLKGVDSTLKIQPAKLEDSAVYLCASRGEGRASYNSPLHFGNGTRLTVT.

The chain has TRBV5-6 and TRBJ2-2; 9 bases are a match to TRBD2. Germline lookup yields CDR1 SGHDT and CDR2 YYEEEE. The CDR3 runs 16 residues. V shed 4 bases, J shed 7 bases, and the junction held 11 bases outside the gene matches. CDR3 loop: CASSRRSGGLDGELFF. CDR3 bases: TGTGCCAGCAGCCGGAGGAGCGGGGGGCTGGACGGGGAGCTGTTTTTT.

Of note for this clone: Other DNA sequences of this sample code for an identical CDR3. The chain recombines TRBV5-1 with TRBJ2-1; a possible D gene is TRBD1 (6 bases). Trimming took off 2 bases at V and 3 bases at J, with 12 bases between the two ends. Germline assignment: CDR1 SGHRS and CDR2 YFSETQ. The CDR3 loop spans 15 amino acids. Here the CDR3 reads CASSFSQGVYNEQFF. CDR3 bases: TGCGCCAGCAGCTTTTCACAGGGAGTCTACAATGAGCAGTTCTTC.

This clone occurred a few times. CDR3 protein: CASSSHRGVNTEAFF. Here the CDR3 DNA reads TGTGCCAGCAGCTCCCACAGGGGGGTGAACACTGAAGCTTTCTTT. The chain has TRBV7-9 and TRBJ1-1; 8 positions agree with TRBD1. CDR1 is SEHNR and CDR2 is FQNEAQ in the germline V gene (reference sequence). J lost 0 bases, V lost 4 bases, and 4 bases had no gene match. The CDR3 covers 15 residues.

This chain uses TRBV7-3 with TRBJ2-1; TRBD2 agrees at 12 bases. The CDR3 extends over 21 amino acids. The ends lost 1 base at V and 0 bases at J; junction bases unmatched: 13. Germline V gene sequence: CDR1 SGHTA, CDR2 FQGTGA. The CDR3 coding sequence is TGTGCCAGCAGCTTAATAGGGCCTAGCGGGGGGGCCTGGACCTCCTACAATGAGCAGTTCTTC. As protein: CASSLIGPSGGAWTSYNEQFF.

The chain couples TRBV4-2 to TRBJ2-7; D might be TRBD1 (6 bases). From germline, CDR1 is LGHNA and CDR2 YNFKEQ. This CDR3 contains 14 residues. V was cut by 4 bases and J by 1 base, with 11 bases left in between. CDR3 nucleotides: TGTGCCAGCAGCCGCCGGACAGATTCCTACGAGCAGTACTTC. Translation gives CASSRRTDSYEQYF.

The chain uses TRBV9 and TRBJ2-5; the match to TRBD1 covers 9 bases. The germline V gene encodes CDR1 SGDLS and CDR2 YYNGEE. The ends lost 0 bases at V and 6 bases at J; junction bases unmatched: 6. The length of the CDR3 is 15 residues. The CDR3 spells CASSVGPDRGQTQYF. DNA for the CDR3: TGTGCCAGCAGCGTAGGCCCGGACAGGGGTCAGACCCAGTACTTC.

This sequence joins TRBV2 and TRBJ2-1, with TRBD2 matching 9 bases. V was clipped by 8 bases and J by 6 bases; unmatched bases: 14. The CDR3 runs 16 residues. Germline CDR1 reads SNHLY; CDR2 reads FYNNEI. CDR3 in amino acids: CASGRSGGPGGNEQFF. The CDR3 DNA is TGTGCCAGCGGCCGAAGCGGGGGGCCAGGGGGCAATGAGCAGTTCTTC.

This clone was recorded only once. This sequence joins TRBV9 and TRBJ1-1, with unresolved D. The V gene's germline CDR1 is SGDLS and CDR2 YYNGEE. The CDR3 is 12 residues long. V lost 3 bases, J lost 8 bases, and 11 bases lay in between. For the CDR3, the DNA is TGTGCCAGCAGCGCGACCGGCTTAGAAGCTTTCTTT. This translates into CASSATGLEAFF.

A word on this clone: This sample also contains other DNA sequences that code for the same CDR3. The V and J genes are TRBV27 and TRBJ2-3; either TRBD1 or TRBD2 may fit D (5 bases each). The CDR3 runs to 16 residues. V was cut by 5 bases and J by 1 base, with 16 bases left in between. Germline loops: CDR1 MNHEY, CDR2 SMNVEV (reference sequence). CDR3 loop: CASSLIGVRGTDTQYF. Written as DNA, the CDR3 is TGTGCCAGCAGTCTGATAGGGGTGAGGGGCACAGATACGCAGTATTTT.

The chain is built from TRBV6-5 and TRBJ2-5; no definite D call. This CDR3 spans 15 amino acids. Trimming took off 0 bases at V and 4 bases at J, with 12 bases between the two ends. Germline assignment: CDR1 MNHEY and CDR2 SVGAGI. The DNA of the CDR3 is TGTGCCAGCAGTTACTCGATTGCCTCACCAGAGACCCAGTACTTC. This sequence encodes CASSYSIASPETQYF.

The V gene is TRBV5-1, the J gene TRBJ2-5; tentatively, D is TRBD2 (5 bases). CDR3 length: 14 residues. The V gene's germline CDR1 is SGHRS and CDR2 YFSETQ. Trimming took 4 bases from V and 2 from J, leaving 12 bases between them. The CDR3 region is CASSHLGGQETQYF. CDR3 in DNA: TGCGCCAGCAGCCACCTTGGAGGACAAGAGACCCAGTACTTC.

The chain couples TRBV7-8 to TRBJ2-3; the match to TRBD1 covers 10 bases. The CDR3 consists of 16 residues. V shed 6 bases, J shed 4 bases, and the junction held 10 bases outside the gene matches. From germline, CDR1 is SGHVS and CDR2 FQNEAQ. As DNA, the CDR3 is TGTGCCAGCAGTCACCCGGGACAGGGGCGCGCAGATACGCAGTATTTT. Its protein product is CASSHPGQGRADTQYF. Full variable domain (rest looked up from reference TRBV7-8 and TRBJ2-3): GAGVSQSPRYKVAKRGQDVALRCDPISGHVSLFWYQQALGQGPEFLTYFQNEAQLDKSGLPSDRFFAERPEGSVSTLKIQRTQQEDSAVYLCASSHPGQGRADTQYFGPGTRLTVL.

V gene TRBV29-1 combines with J gene TRBJ2-7, with TRBD1 matching over 7 bases. Losses at the gene ends were 7 bases for V and 1 base for J; bases not matched to a gene: 10. This CDR3 spans 14 amino acids. CDR1 is SQVTM and CDR2 is ANQGSEA in the germline V gene. CDR3 residues: CSAIGQVTSYEQYF. CDR3 sequence (DNA): TGCAGCGCAATAGGACAGGTAACTTCCTACGAGCAGTACTTC.

The rearrangement links TRBV4-3 to TRBJ2-1, with 8 bases matching TRBD1. The junction had 7 bases not matched to a gene; V was cut back by 3 bases and J by 3 bases. The CDR3 extends over 16 amino acids. The germline V gene has CDR1 LGHNA and CDR2 YSLEER. The DNA of the CDR3 is TGCGCCAGCAGCCAGGGTGGACAGGGTATCTACAATGAGCAGTTCTTC. This codes for CASSQGGQGIYNEQFF.

This clone has only one observation. V and J are TRBV9 and TRBJ1-2; a weak D match, TRBD1 (6 bases). Trimming took 3 bases from V and 2 from J, leaving 14 bases between them. The CDR3 spans 15 residues. In germline, CDR1 is SGDLS, CDR2 YYNGEE. Here the CDR3 DNA reads TGTGCCAGCAGCGACGGGACACTCGGGAACTATGGCTACACCTTC. Protein sequence: CASSDGTLGNYGYTF.

This chain uses TRBV19 with TRBJ1-3; 10 bases are a match to TRBD1. The junction had 5 bases not matched to a gene; V was cut back by 3 bases and J by 0 bases. Germline CDR1 is LNHDA and CDR2 is SQIVND (reference sequence). The CDR3 spans 17 residues. DNA of the CDR3: TGTGCCAGTAGTATTGGGACAGGGGACGGCTCTGGAAACACCATATATTTT. Amino acid sequence: CASSIGTGDGSGNTIYF.